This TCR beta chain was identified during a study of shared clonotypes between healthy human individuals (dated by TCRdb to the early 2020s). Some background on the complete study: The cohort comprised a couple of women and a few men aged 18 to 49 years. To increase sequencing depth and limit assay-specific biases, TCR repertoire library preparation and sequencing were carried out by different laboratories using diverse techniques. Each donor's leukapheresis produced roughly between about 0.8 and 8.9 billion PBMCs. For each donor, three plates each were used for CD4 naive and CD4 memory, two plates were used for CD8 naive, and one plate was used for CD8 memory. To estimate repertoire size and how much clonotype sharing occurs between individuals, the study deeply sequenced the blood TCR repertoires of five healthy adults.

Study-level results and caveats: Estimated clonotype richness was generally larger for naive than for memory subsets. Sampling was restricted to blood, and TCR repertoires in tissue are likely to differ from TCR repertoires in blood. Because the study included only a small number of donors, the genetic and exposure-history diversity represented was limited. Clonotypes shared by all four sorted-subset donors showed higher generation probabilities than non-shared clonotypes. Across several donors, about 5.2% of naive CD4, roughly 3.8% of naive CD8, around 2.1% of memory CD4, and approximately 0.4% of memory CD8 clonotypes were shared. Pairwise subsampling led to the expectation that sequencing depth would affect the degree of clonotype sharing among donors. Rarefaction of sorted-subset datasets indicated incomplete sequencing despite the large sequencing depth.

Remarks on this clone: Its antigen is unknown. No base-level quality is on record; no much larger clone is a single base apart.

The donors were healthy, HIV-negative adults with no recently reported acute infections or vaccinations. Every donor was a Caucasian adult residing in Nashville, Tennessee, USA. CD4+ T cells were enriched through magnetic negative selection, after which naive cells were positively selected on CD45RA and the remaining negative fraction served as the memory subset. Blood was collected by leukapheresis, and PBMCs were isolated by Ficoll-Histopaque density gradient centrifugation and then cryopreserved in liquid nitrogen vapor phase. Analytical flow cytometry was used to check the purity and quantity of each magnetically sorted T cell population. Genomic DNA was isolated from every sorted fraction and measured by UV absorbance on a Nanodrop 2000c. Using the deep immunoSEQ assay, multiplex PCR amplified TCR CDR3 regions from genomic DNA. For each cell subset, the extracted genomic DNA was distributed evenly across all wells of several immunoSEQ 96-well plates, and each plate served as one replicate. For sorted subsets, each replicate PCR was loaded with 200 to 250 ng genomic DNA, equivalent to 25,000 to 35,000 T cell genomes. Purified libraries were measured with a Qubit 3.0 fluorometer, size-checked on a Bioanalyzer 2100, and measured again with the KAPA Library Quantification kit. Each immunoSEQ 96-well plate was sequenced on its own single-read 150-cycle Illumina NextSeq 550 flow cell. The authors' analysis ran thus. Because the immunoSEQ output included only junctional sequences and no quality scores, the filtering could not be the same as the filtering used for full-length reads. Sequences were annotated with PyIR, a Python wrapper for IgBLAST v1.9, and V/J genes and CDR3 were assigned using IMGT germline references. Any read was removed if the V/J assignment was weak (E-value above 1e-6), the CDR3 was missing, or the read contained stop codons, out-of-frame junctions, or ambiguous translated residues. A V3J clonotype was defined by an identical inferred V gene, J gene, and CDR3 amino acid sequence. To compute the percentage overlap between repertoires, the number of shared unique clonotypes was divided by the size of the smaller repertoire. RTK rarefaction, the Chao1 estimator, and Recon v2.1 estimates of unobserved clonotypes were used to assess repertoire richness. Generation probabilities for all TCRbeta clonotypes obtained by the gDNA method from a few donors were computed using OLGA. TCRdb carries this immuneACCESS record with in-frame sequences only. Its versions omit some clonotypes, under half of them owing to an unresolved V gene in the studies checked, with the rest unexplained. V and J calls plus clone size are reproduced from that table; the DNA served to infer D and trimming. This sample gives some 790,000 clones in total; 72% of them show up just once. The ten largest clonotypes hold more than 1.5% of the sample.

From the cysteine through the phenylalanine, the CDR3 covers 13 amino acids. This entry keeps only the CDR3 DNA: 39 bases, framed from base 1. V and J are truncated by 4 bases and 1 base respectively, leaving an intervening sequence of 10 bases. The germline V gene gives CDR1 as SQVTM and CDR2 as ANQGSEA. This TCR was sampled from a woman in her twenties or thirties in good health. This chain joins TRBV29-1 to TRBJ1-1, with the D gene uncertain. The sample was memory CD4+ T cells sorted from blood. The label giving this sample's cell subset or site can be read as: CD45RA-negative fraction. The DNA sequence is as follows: TGCAGCGTTGTCGGAACAGCGAACACTGAAGCTTTCTTT. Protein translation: CSVVGTANTEAFF.